This passage covers 26 T cell receptor beta chains from one sample sequenced in a study of blood T cell repertoires in COVID-19. The table came from immunoSEQ multiplex PCR; TCRdb's copy has only in-frame clones and leaves some out. The table includes 100,000 to 150,000 clones, approximately 80% detected once. Sample: peripheral blood. These receptors all come from a man aged 55 to 69 with acute or convalescent COVID-19.

This chain connects TRBV20-1 to TRBJ1-2; D might be TRBD1 (6 bases). The germline CDR1 and CDR2 sequences are DFQATT and SNEGSKA (reference sequence). V shed 6 bases and J shed 8 bases, with 13 bases lying between them. CDR3 size: 11 residues. The DNA for the CDR3 is TGCAGTGCAGGGGGGGTCTGGGGCTACACCTTC. This encodes CSAGGVWGYTF.

This CDR3 is CASSQDGWGRGLTNEKLFF. In DNA form, the CDR3 reads TGTGCCAGCAGCCAAGATGGGTGGGGCAGGGGGCTCACTAATGAAAAACTGTTTTTT. This chain uses TRBV3-1 (or the pseudogene TRBV3-2) with TRBJ1-4; TRBD1 matches 8 bases. CDR1 and CDR2 (germline): LGHDT, YNNKEL (reference sequence). V lost 0 bases and J lost 2; bases outside the gene matches: 11. The CDR3 runs to 19 residues.

The chain links TRBV28 to TRBJ1-3, with 7 bases identical to TRBD1. The CDR3 loop spans 13 amino acids. The germline V gene encodes CDR1 MDHEN and CDR2 SYDVKM. CDR3 nucleotides: TGTGCGACACAGGGGAGCTCTGGAAACACCATATATTTT. Its protein is CATQGSSGNTIYF.

The CDR3: CASSRGQGPQETQYF. In DNA, the CDR3 is TGTGCCAGCAGCCGGGGACAGGGACCTCAAGAGACCCAGTACTTC. V gene TRBV5-4 combines with J gene TRBJ2-5; TRBD1 matches at 9 bases. Losses at the gene ends were 4 bases for V and 2 bases for J; bases not matched to a gene: 6. Germline lookup yields CDR1 SGHNT and CDR2 YYREEE (reference sequence). This CDR3 comprises 15 residues.

The chain is built from TRBV4-1 and TRBJ1-3; 10 bases agree with TRBD1. Germline trimming cut 4 bases from V and 0 bases from J; bases unmatched to any gene: 3. This CDR3 contains 16 residues. The germline V gene has CDR1 MGHRA and CDR2 YSYEKL. The CDR3 is CASSPRQGASGNTIYF. CDR3 in DNA: TGCGCCAGCAGCCCCCGACAGGGGGCCTCTGGAAACACCATATATTTT.

This chain joins TRBV11-2 and TRBJ2-7; D gene unclear. The CDR3 contains 16 residues. The V gene lost 0 bases and the J gene lost 0 bases, with 12 bases spanning the gap. Germline CDR1 and CDR2: SGHAT and FQNNGV. CDR3 nucleotide sequence: TGTGCCAGCAGCTTAGATGGCTCTTACAGCTCCTACGAGCAGTACTTC. Protein product: CASSLDGSYSSYEQYF.

CDR3 protein: CASSIGQGRADTQYF. The CDR3 region has the DNA TGTGCCAGTAGTATTGGGCAGGGGAGGGCAGATACGCAGTATTTT. The V and J genes are TRBV19 and TRBJ2-3, with TRBD2 as a possible D gene (7 bases). The ends were cut back, 3 bases at V and 4 bases at J, with 14 bases in the middle. The CDR3 sequence is 15 residues long. Germline CDR1 and CDR2: LNHDA and SQIVND (reference sequence).

The chain employs TRBV19 and TRBJ1-5, with TRBD1 matching over 9 bases. Germline CDR1 reads LNHDA; CDR2 reads SQIVND (reference sequence). The CDR3 spans 16 residues. V gave up 2 bases and J gave up 0 bases; unmatched junction bases: 2. This chain's CDR3 is CASSIWTGDSNQPQHF. The CDR3 DNA reads TGTGCCAGTAGTATATGGACAGGGGATAGCAATCAGCCCCAGCATTTT.

V is TRBV29-1 and J is TRBJ1-4; 7 bases match TRBD1. V gave up 5 bases and J gave up 3 bases; unmatched junction bases: 3. This CDR3 comprises 13 residues. Per germline, CDR1 SQVTM and CDR2 ANQGSEA. CDR3 residues: CSVSDRANEKLFF. CDR3 sequence (DNA): TGCAGCGTTTCTGACAGGGCTAATGAAAAACTGTTTTTT.

Only a few counts were recorded for this clone. The chain combines TRBV25-1 with TRBJ1-2; 12 nucleotides match TRBD1. The length of the CDR3 is 15 residues. The germline CDR1 and CDR2 sequences are MGHDK and SYGVNS. V trimming: 6 bases; J trimming: 7 bases; junction bases outside the gene matches: 9. The CDR3 region has the DNA TGTGCCAGCAGCCTAGGGACAGGGGGCCGGCTTGGCTACACCTTC. Protein sequence: CASSLGTGGRLGYTF.

The chain combines TRBV9 with TRBJ2-5, with TRBD2 as a possible D gene (5 bases). This CDR3 contains 16 residues. Germline V gives CDR1 SGDLS, CDR2 YYNGEE. V lost 2 bases to trimming and J lost 7 bases, with 21 bases between them. CDR3 protein: CASSVYSVREPGTQYF. In DNA, the CDR3 is TGTGCCAGCAGCGTTTATTCTGTGAGGGAGCCGGGGACCCAGTACTTC. The entire variable domain, with the rest obtained from reference TRBV9 and TRBJ2-5, is as follows: DSGVTQTPKHLITATGQRVTLRCSPRSGDLSVYWYQQSLDQGLQFLIQYYNGEERAKGNILERFSAQQFPDLHSELNLSSLELGDSALYFCASSVYSVREPGTQYFGPGTRLLVL.

The V gene is TRBV19, the J gene TRBJ1-1; the D is unclear. The CDR3 is 12 residues long. V was clipped by 4 bases and J by 2 bases, with 5 bases between them. Germline V gene sequence: CDR1 LNHDA, CDR2 SQIVND (reference sequence). CDR3: CASSRGNTEAFF. CDR3 bases: TGTGCCAGTAGTAGAGGTAACACTGAAGCTTTCTTT.

This clone came up a few times. This chain joins TRBV7-3 and TRBJ1-2; no firm D call. Germline V gives CDR1 SGHTA, CDR2 FQGTGA. The V and J ends lost 1 base and 2 bases respectively, with 11 bases between them. This CDR3 comprises 15 residues. The CDR3 nucleotides read TGTGCCAGCAGCTTAAACGCGGGGATGAACTATGGCTACACCTTC. This translates into CASSLNAGMNYGYTF. Variable domain in full (rest from reference TRBV7-3 and TRBJ1-2): GAGVSQTPSNKVTEKGKYVELRCDPISGHTALYWYRQSLGQGPEFLIYFQGTGAADDSGLPNDRFFAVRPEGSVSTLKIQRTERGDSAVYLCASSLNAGMNYGYTFGSGTRLTVV.

The chain combines TRBV29-1 with TRBJ2-7; weak D call: TRBD1 (5 bases). The V gene lost 6 bases and the J gene lost 2 bases, with 11 bases spanning the gap. Germline V CDR1 and CDR2: SQVTM, ANQGSEA. This CDR3 spans 12 amino acids. CDR3 residues: CSVVDSTYEQYF. The DNA for the CDR3 is TGCAGCGTGGTAGACAGTACCTACGAGCAGTACTTC.

The chain carries TRBV5-1 and TRBJ2-5, with 8 bases aligning to TRBD1. The V gene's germline CDR1 is SGHRS and CDR2 YFSETQ. The V and J ends lost 2 bases and 5 bases, in that order; junction bases with no gene match: 14. There are 17 residues in the CDR3. The CDR3 is CASSFSPSGGRRETQYF. In DNA form, the CDR3 reads TGCGCCAGCAGCTTTAGCCCCTCAGGGGGCAGGAGGGAGACCCAGTACTTC.

The chain has TRBV27 and TRBJ1-6; TRBD1 matches at 8 bases. The CDR3 has 15 residues. The germline CDR1 and CDR2 sequences are MNHEY and SMNVEV (reference sequence). With 6 bases clipped from V and 7 bases from J, the junction kept 8 bases outside the gene matches. CDR3 DNA sequence: TGTGCCAGCAGGCTAGACAGGGGAGTGAATTCACCCCTCCACTTT. Translated: CASRLDRGVNSPLHF.

This clone was seen just once. The gene calls are TRBV28 and TRBJ2-6; weak D call: TRBD1 (6 bases). CDR1 is MDHEN and CDR2 is SYDVKM in the germline V gene. The CDR3 has 16 amino acids. V was clipped by 6 bases and J by 2 bases, with 14 bases between them. CDR3 sequence reads: CASRPGGGTGANVLTF. For the CDR3, the DNA is TGTGCCAGCAGGCCTGGTGGGGGCACTGGGGCCAACGTCCTGACTTTC.

The chain combines TRBV28 with TRBJ1-1; D gene uncertain. CDR1 MDHEN and CDR2 SYDVKM come from the germline V gene. The CDR3 consists of 13 residues. The V gene lost 5 bases and the J gene lost 6 bases, with 13 bases spanning the gap. The CDR3 region has the DNA TGTGCCAGCAGTCCCTGGAGAAGCCCTGAAGCTTTCTTT. Its protein is CASSPWRSPEAFF.

This chain links TRBV6-6 with TRBJ1-4; TRBD1 matches 7 bases. The ends lost 7 bases at V and 2 bases at J; junction bases unmatched: 7. The germline V gene encodes CDR1 MNHNY and CDR2 SVGAGI (reference sequence). The length of the CDR3 is 15 residues. This CDR3 is CASTGGFSTNEKLFF. DNA of the CDR3: TGTGCCAGCACAGGGGGGTTTTCGACTAATGAAAAACTGTTTTTT.

The gene calls are TRBV19 and TRBJ1-2, with D possibly being TRBD1 (6 bases). CDR1 LNHDA and CDR2 SQIVND come from the germline V gene (reference sequence). CDR3 length: 14 amino acids. The V gene lost 3 bases and the J gene lost 6 bases, with 14 bases spanning the gap. CDR3 loop: CASSIQSTGNGYTF. In DNA, the CDR3 is TGTGCCAGTAGTATTCAGTCTACAGGGAATGGCTACACCTTC.

The chain is built from TRBV12-3 or TRBV12-4 and TRBJ2-3, with D unclear. Trimming took 3 bases from V and 3 from J, leaving 7 bases between them. This CDR3 has 13 amino acids. The CDR3 DNA reads TGTGCCAGCAGTTTGATGAGTACAGATACGCAGTATTTT. It codes for CASSLMSTDTQYF.

The rearrangement uses TRBV6-1 and TRBJ1-5, with D possibly being TRBD1 (5 bases). CDR1 and CDR2 from the germline V gene are MNHNS and SASEGT. Trimming removed 0 bases from V and 6 bases from J, with 12 bases in between. CDR3 length equals 15 residues. This CDR3 is CASSEAGGGSQPQHF. The CDR3 nucleotides read TGTGCCAGCAGTGAAGCGGGGGGGGGAAGTCAGCCCCAGCATTTT.

V is TRBV6-5 and J is TRBJ2-7; perhaps TRBD1 as D (7 bases). CDR3 length: 14 residues. CDR1 is MNHEY and CDR2 is SVGAGI in the germline V gene. Trimming cost V 5 bases and J 2 bases, with 13 bases left between them. The CDR3: CASSLRDSTYEQYF. The CDR3 region has the DNA TGTGCCAGCAGTCTGCGGGACAGTACCTACGAGCAGTACTTC.

This chain connects TRBV11-2 to TRBJ2-7, with D perhaps TRBD1 (6 bases). Trimming stripped 0 bases from V and 0 bases from J, with 9 bases between. Per germline, CDR1 SGHAT and CDR2 FQNNGV. This CDR3 is 15 amino acids long. The CDR3 nucleotides are TGTGCCAGCAGCTTAGAAACAGGGACCTCCTACGAGCAGTACTTC. This codes for CASSLETGTSYEQYF.

V usage is TRBV2 and J usage is TRBJ1-6; the match to TRBD1 covers 9 bases. Unmatched junction bases numbered 6, after V lost 6 bases and J lost 15 bases. The germline V gene encodes CDR1 SNHLY and CDR2 FYNNEI. The CDR3 runs to 12 residues. Here the CDR3 reads CASRGTGRRLHF. CDR3 coding DNA: TGTGCCAGCAGAGGGACAGGGCGACGCCTCCACTTT. Supplemented by reference TRBV2 and TRBJ1-6, the full variable domain reads EPEVTQTPSHQVTQMGQEVILRCVPISNHLYFYWYRQILGQKVEFLVSFYNNEISEKSEIFDDQFSVERPDGSNFTLKIRSTKLEDSAMYFCASRGTGRRLHFGNGTRLTVT.

V is TRBV28 and J is TRBJ2-1; no clear D. This CDR3 spans 12 amino acids. Trimming cost V 6 bases and J 7 bases, with 10 bases left between them. Germline-derived CDR1 and CDR2 are MDHEN and SYDVKM. The CDR3, as DNA: TGTGCCAGCAGCTCCCCTAAGAATGAGCAGTTCTTC. This encodes CASSSPKNEQFF.